This TCR beta chain was sequenced during a study of blood T cells in healthy people across ages. Whole-study findings and limits: Naive CD4+ cells and diversity were both higher in long-lived donors than in aged donors.

For the second PCR, which ran for about 7 to 12 cycles, a sample-barcoded 5' primer and a J-beta primer mix were used. TCRdb recomputed calls from the 5' RACE reads with MiXCR, one row per CDR3 protein. Of over a million distinct CDR3 sequences listed, roughly two fifths are singletons. Comment on this clonotype: Its antigen is unknown.

Per germline, CDR1 MNHEY and CDR2 SVGEGT. The CDR3 covers 14 residues. J gave up 3 bases and V 8 bases, and 0 bases lay outside the gene matches. The sample comprised blood. V is TRBV6-2 or TRBV6-3 and J is TRBJ2-3; 15 bases map to TRBD2. The receptor comes from a woman between 18 and 29 years old in good health. DNA of the CDR3: TGTGCCAGCGGGACTAGCGGGAGGACAGATACGCAGTATTTT. Its protein product is CASGTSGRTDTQYF.